This T cell receptor (beta chain) originates from a study of T cell repertoires in cytomegalovirus infection. TCRdb redid the calling of the reads with MiXCR, one entry per CDR3 protein. Here the sample spans hundreds of thousands of distinct CDR3 sequences, about 30% being singletons. This CDR3 is built from 14 residues. Trimming at V came to 10 bases and at J to 6 bases, leaving 7 bases not matched to a gene. Germline CDR1 is SGHVT and CDR2 is SQSDAQ. As to this clonotype: Antigen unknown.

This clonotype was obtained from a human donor in good health (CMV status not recorded). Some clones in this sample may be carry-over from other donors' samples. The chain uses TRBV7-4 and TRBJ2-1, with 12 bases aligning to TRBD2. The sequencing used cultured CD8+ T cells from PBMCs, collected from culture after CMV antigen stimulation. The CDR3 loop is CAMLLAGGPNEQFF. As DNA, the CDR3 is TGTGCCATGCTTCTAGCGGGGGGGCCCAATGAGCAGTTCTTC.